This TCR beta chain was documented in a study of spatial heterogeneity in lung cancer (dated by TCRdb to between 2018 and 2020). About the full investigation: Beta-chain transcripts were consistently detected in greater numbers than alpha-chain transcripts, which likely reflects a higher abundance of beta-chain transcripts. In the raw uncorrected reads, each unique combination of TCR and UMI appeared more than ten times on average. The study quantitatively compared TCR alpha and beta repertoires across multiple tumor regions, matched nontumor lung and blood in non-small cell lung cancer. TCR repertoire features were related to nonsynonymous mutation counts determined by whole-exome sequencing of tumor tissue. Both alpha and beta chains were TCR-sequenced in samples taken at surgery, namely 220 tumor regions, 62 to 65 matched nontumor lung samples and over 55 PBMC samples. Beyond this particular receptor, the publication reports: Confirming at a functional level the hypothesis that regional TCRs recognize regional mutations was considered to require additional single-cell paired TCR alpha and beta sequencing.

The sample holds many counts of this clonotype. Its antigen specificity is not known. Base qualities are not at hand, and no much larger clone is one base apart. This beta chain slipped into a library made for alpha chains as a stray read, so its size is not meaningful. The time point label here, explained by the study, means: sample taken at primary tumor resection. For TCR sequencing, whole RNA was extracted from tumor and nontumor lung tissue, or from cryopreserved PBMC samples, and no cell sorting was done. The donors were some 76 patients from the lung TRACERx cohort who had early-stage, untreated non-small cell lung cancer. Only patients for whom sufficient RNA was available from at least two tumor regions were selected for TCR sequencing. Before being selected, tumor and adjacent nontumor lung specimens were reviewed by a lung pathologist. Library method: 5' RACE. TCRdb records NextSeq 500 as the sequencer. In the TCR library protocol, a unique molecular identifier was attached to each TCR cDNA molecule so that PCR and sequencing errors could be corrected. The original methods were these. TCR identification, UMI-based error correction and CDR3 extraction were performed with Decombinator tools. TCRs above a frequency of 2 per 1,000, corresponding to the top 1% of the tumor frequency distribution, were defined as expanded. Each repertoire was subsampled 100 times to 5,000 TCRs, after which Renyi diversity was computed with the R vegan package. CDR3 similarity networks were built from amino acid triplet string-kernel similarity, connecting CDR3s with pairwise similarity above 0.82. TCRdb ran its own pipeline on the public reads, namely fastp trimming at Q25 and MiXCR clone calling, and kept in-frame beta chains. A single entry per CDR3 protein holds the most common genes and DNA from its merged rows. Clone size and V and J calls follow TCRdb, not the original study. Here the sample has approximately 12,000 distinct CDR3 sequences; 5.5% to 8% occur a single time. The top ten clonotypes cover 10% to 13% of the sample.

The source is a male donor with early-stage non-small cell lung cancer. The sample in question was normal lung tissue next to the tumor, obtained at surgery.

In nucleotides, the sequence is TGCGCCAGCAGTTTTGGACTGACTGACTATGGCTACACCTTC. Translated, it reads CASSFGLTDYGYTF. Rearrangement joined TRBV5-1 to TRBJ1-2, with the D gene not clear enough to name. There are 14 amino acids in the CDR3, from cysteine to phenylalanine inclusive. The entry retains the CDR3 DNA only, 42 bases that are in frame from base 1. CDR1 and CDR2 were assigned from the germline V gene as SGHRS and YFSETQ. Trimming costs V 5 bases and J 3 bases, and their ends lie 14 bases apart.